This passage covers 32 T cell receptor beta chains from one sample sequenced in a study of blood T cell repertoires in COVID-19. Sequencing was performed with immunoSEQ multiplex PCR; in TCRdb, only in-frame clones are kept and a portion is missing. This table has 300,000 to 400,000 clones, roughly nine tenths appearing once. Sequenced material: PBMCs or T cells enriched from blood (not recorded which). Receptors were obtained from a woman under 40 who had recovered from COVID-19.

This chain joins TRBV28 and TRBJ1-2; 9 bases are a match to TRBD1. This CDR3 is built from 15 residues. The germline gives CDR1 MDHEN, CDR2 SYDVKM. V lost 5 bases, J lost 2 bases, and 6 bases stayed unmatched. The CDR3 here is CASSVGTGKNYGYTF. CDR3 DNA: TGTGCCAGCAGTGTGGGGACAGGGAAGAACTATGGCTACACCTTC.

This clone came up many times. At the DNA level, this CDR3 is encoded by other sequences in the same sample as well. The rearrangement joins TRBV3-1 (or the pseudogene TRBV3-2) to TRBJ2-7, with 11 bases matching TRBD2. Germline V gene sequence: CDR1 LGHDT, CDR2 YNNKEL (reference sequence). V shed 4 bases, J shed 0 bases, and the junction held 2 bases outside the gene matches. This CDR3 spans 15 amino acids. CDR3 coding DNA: TGTGCCAGCAGCCGAGGGACTAGCGGCTCCTACGAGCAGTACTTC. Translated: CASSRGTSGSYEQYF.

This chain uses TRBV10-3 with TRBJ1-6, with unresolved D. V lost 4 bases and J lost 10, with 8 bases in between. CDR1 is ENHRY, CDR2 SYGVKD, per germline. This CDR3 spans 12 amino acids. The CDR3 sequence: CAISVEGSPLHF. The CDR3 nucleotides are TGTGCCATCAGTGTGGAGGGCTCACCCCTCCACTTT.

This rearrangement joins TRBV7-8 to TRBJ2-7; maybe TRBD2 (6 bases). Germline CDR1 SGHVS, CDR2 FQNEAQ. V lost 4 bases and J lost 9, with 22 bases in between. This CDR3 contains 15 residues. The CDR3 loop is CASSSISGAGDGQYF. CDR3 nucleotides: TGTGCCAGCAGCTCTATTAGCGGTGCCGGAGATGGGCAGTACTTC.

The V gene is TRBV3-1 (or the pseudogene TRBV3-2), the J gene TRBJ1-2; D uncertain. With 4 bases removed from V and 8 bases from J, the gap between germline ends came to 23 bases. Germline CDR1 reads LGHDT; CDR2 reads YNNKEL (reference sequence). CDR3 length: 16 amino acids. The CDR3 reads CASSLLTEARSRGYTF. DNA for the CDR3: TGTGCCAGCAGCCTACTTACGGAGGCCCGGTCTAGGGGCTACACCTTC.

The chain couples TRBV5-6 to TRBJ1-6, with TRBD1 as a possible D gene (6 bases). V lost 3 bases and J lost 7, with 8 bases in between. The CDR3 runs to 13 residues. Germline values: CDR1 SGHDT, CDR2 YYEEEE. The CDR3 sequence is CASSSGQNSPLHF. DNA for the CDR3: TGTGCCAGCAGCTCCGGACAGAATTCACCCCTCCACTTT.

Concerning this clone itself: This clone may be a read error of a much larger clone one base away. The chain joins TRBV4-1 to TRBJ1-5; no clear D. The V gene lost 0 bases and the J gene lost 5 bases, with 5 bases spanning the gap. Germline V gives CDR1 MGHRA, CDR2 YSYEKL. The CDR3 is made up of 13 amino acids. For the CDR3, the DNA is TGCGCCAGCAGCCAAGAGGAGGATCAGCCCCAGCATTTT. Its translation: CASSQEEDQPQHF.

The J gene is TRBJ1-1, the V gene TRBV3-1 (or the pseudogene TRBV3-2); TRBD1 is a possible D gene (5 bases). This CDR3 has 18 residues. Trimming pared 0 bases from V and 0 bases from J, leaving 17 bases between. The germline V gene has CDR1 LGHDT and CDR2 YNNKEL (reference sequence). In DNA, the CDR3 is TGTGCCAGCAGCCAAGAGATTGGCAGGCGGGGGATGAACACTGAAGCTTTCTTT. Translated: CASSQEIGRRGMNTEAFF.

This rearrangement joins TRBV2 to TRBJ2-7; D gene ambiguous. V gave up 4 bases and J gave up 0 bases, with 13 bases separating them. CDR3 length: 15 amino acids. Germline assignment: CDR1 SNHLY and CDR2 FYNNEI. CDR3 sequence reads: CASSVWPSDSYEQYF. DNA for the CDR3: TGTGCCAGCAGTGTTTGGCCCTCCGACTCCTACGAGCAGTACTTC.

CDR3 sequence (DNA): TGTGCCAGCAGTTTATATGGCGGGAAGGATGGCAATCAGCCCCAGCATTTT. Translating it yields CASSLYGGKDGNQPQHF. The rearrangement links TRBV28 to TRBJ1-5; D not certain. The ends were cut back, 1 base at V and 2 bases at J, with 15 bases in the middle. The CDR3 has 17 residues. Per germline, CDR1 MDHEN and CDR2 SYDVKM. Looking up the rest from reference TRBV28 and TRBJ1-5 gives the full variable domain: DVKVTQSSRYLVKRTGEKVFLECVQDMDHENMFWYRQDPGLGLRLIYFSYDVKMKEKGDIPEGYSVSREKKERFSLILESASTNQTSMYLCASSLYGGKDGNQPQHFGDGTRLSIL.

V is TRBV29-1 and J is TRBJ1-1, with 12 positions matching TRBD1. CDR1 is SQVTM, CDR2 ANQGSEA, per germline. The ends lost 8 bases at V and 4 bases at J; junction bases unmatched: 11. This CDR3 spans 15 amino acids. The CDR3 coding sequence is TGCAGCTCAGGGACAGGGGGCATTGAGAGCACTGAAGCTTTCTTT. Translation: CSSGTGGIESTEAFF. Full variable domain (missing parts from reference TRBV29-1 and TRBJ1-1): SAVISQKPSRDICQRGTSLTIQCQVDSQVTMMFWYRQQPGQSLTLIATANQGSEATYESGFVIDKFPISRPNLTFSTLTVSNMSPEDSSIYLCSSGTGGIESTEAFFGQGTRLTVV.

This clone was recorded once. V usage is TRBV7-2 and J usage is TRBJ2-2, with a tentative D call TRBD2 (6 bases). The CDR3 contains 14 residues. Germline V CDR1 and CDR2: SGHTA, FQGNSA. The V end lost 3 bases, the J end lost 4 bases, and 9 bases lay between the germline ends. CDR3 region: CASSFRDSTGELFF. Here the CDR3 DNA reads TGTGCCAGCAGCTTCAGGGACTCCACCGGGGAGCTGTTTTTT.

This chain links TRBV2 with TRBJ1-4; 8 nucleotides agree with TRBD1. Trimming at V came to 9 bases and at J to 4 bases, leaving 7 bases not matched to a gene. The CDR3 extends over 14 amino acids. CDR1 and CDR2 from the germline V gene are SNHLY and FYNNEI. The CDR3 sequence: CARGKTGVNEKLFF. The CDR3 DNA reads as TGTGCCAGAGGGAAGACAGGGGTTAATGAAAAACTGTTTTTT.

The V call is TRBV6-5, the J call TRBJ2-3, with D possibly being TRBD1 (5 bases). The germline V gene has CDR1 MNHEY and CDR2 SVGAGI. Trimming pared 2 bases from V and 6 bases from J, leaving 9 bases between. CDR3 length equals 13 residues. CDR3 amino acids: CASSYGARDTQYF. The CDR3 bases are TGTGCCAGCAGTTACGGGGCAAGGGATACGCAGTATTTT.

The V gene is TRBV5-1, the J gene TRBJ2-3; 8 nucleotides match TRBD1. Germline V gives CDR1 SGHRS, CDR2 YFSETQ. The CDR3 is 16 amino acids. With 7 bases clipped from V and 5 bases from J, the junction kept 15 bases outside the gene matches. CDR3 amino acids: CASRNSGGTAGDTQYF. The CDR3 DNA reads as TGCGCCAGCCGAAACTCAGGGGGCACGGCTGGAGATACGCAGTATTTT.

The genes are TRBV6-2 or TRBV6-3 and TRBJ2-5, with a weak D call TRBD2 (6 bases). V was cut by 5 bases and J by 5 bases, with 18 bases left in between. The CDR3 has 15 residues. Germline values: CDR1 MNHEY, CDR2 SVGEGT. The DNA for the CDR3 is TGTGCCAGCAGTGACATGGGAGGAGTCCCCGAGACCCAGTACTTC. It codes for CASSDMGGVPETQYF.

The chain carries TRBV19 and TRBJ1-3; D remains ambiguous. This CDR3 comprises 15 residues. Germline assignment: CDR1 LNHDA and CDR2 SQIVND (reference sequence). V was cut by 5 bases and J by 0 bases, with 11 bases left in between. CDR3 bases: TGTGCCAGTAGTTTGAGTTGGTCCTCTGGAAACACCATATATTTT. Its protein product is CASSLSWSSGNTIYF.

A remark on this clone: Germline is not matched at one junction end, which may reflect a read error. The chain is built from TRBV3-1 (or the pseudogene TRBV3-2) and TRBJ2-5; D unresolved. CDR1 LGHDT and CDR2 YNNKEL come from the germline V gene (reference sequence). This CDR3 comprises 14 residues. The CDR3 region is CASSQDLSPGSEDF. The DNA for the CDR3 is TGTGCCAGCAGCCAAGACCTGTCGCCTGGGTCCGAGGACTTC.

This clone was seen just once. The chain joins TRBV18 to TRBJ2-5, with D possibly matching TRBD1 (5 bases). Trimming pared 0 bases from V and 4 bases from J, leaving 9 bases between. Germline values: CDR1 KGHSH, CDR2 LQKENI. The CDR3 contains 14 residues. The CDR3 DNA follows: TGTGCCAGCTCACCACCGCAGGGCCGAGAGACCCAGTACTTC. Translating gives CASSPPQGRETQYF.

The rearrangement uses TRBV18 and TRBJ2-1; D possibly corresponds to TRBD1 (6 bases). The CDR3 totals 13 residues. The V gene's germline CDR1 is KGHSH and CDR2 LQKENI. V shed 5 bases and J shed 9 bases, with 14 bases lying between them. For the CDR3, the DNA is TGTGCCAGCTCAATTAAAACAGGGAGTGAGCAGTTCTTC. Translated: CASSIKTGSEQFF.

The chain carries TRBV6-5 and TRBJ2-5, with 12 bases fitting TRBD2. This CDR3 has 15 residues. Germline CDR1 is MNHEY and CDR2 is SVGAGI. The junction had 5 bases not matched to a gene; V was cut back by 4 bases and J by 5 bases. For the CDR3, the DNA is TGTGCCAGCAGTTCTAGCGGGGGGGCCGAGGAGACCCAGTACTTC. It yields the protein CASSSSGGAEETQYF.

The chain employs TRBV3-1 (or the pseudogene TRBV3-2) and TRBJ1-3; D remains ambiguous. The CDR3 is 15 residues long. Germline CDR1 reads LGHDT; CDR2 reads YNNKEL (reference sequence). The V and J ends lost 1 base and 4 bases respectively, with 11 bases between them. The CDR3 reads CASSQGPWRGNTIYF. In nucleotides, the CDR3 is TGTGCCAGCAGCCAAGGACCTTGGAGGGGAAACACCATATATTTT.

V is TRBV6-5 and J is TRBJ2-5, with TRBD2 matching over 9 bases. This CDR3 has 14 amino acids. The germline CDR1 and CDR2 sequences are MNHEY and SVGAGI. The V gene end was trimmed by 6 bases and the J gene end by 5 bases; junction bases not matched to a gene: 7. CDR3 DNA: TGTGCCAGCAGGCAACTAGCGGGTGGGGAGACCCAGTACTTC. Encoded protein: CASRQLAGGETQYF.

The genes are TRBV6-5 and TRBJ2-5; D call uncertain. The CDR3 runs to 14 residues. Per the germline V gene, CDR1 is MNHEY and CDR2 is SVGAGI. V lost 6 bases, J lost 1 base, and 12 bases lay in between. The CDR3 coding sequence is TGTGCCAGCAGGGTTTTGACAACCCAAGAGACCCAGTACTTC. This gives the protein CASRVLTTQETQYF.

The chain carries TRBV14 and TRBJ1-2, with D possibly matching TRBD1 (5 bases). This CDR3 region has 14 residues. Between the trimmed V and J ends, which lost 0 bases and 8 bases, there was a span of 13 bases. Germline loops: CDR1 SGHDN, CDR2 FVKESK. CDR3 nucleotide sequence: TGTGCCAGCAGCCAAGAGTTGCAGGGCAGGGGCTACACCTTC. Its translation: CASSQELQGRGYTF.

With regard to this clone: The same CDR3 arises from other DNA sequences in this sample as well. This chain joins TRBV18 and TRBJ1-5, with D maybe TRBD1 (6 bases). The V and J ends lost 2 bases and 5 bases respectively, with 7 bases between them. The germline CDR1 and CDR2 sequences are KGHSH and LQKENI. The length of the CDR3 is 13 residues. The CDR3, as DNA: TGTGCCAGCTCACCAGCAGGGGATCAGCCCCAGCATTTT. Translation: CASSPAGDQPQHF.

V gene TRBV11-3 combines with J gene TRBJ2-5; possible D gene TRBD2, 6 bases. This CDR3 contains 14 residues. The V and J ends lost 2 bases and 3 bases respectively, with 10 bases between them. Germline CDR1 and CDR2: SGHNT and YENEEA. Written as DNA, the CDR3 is TGTGCCAGCAGCTTAAGGGGAGGAGAAGAGACCCAGTACTTC. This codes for CASSLRGGEETQYF.

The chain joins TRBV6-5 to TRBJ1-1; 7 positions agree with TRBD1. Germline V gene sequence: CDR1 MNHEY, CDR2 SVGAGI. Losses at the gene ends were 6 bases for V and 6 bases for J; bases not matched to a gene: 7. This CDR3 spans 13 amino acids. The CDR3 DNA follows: TGTGCCAGCAGGCCAACAGGGGTCTCTGAAGCTTTCTTT. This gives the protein CASRPTGVSEAFF.

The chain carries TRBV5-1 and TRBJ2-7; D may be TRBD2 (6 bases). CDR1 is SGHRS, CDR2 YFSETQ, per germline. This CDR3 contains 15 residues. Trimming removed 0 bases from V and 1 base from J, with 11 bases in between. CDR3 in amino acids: CASSLAPGGSYEQYF. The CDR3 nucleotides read TGCGCCAGCAGCTTGGCCCCCGGGGGTTCCTACGAGCAGTACTTC.

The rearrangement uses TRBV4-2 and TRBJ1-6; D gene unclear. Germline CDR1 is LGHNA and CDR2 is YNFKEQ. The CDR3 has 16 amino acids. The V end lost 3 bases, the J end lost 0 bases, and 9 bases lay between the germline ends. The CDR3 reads CASSQMLSSYNSPLHF. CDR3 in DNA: TGTGCCAGCAGCCAGATGCTTAGCTCCTATAATTCACCCCTCCACTTT.

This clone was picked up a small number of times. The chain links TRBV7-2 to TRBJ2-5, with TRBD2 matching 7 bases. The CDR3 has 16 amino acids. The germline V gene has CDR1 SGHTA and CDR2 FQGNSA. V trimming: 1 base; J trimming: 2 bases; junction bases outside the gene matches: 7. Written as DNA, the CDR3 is TGTGCCAGCAGCTTAGAGGTAGCGGGTACGCAAGAGACCCAGTACTTC. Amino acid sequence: CASSLEVAGTQETQYF. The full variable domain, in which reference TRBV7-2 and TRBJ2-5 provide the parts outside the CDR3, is GAGVSQSPSNKVTEKGKDVELRCDPISGHTALYWYRQSLGQGLEFLIYFQGNSAPDKSGLPSDRFSAERTGGSVSTLTIQRTQQEDSAVYLCASSLEVAGTQETQYFGPGTRLLVL.

This chain's CDR3 is CASSPGQRSYEQYF. As DNA, the CDR3 is TGTGCCAGCTCACCCGGACAGCGTTCCTACGAGCAGTACTTC. The V gene is TRBV18, the J gene TRBJ2-7, with TRBD1 as a possible D gene (6 bases). This CDR3 is built from 14 residues. V lost 3 bases, J lost 1 base, and 10 bases lay in between. CDR1 and CDR2 (germline): KGHSH, LQKENI.